One sample yielded the 12 T cell receptor beta chains listed below, sequenced in a study of cytomegalovirus exposure and HLA in healthy donors. The table came from immunoSEQ multiplex PCR; TCRdb's copy has only in-frame clones and leaves some out. The sample has about 72,000 clones, 94% seen once. What was sequenced was PBMCs. The receptor source for this set is a woman aged 18-29 years in good health and CMV-seronegative.

As regards this clone: One end of the junction varies from germline; a read error may be responsible. V is TRBV27 and J is TRBJ1-1; D might be TRBD1 (5 bases). CDR3 length: 15 amino acids. CDR1 and CDR2 from the germline V gene are MNHEY and SMNVEV (reference sequence). CDR3 bases: TGTGCCGGCAGTTTATCAGGAGGGGCTGGGACTGAAGCTTTCTTT. Amino acid sequence: CAGSLSGGAGTEAFF.

This sequence joins TRBV2 and TRBJ2-3; 7 nucleotides line up with TRBD2. Unmatched junction bases numbered 11, after V lost 7 bases and J lost 4 bases. CDR3 length: 15 residues. Germline V gene data show CDR1 as SNHLY and CDR2 as FYNNEI. CDR3 nucleotide sequence: TGTGCCAGCAACCTGGAGGGCCGGGGGGCAGATACGCAGTATTTT. Its protein product is CASNLEGRGADTQYF.

J is TRBJ1-2 and V is TRBV29-1; TRBD1 is a possible D gene (5 bases). CDR1 is SQVTM, CDR2 ANQGSEA, per germline. The V gene lost 1 base and the J gene lost 3 bases, with 12 bases spanning the gap. The CDR3 sequence is 14 residues long. CDR3 coding DNA: TGCAGCGTTGAAGGAGCAGGGTTGGACTATGGCTACACCTTC. It encodes CSVEGAGLDYGYTF.

This chain joins TRBV19 and TRBJ1-5; D gene ambiguous. The CDR3 has 12 amino acids. CDR1 and CDR2 (germline): LNHDA, SQIVND (reference sequence). V gave up 5 bases and J gave up 10 bases, with 12 bases separating them. CDR3 region: CASSPRGKPQHF. The CDR3 DNA follows: TGTGCCAGTAGTCCCCGTGGCAAACCCCAGCATTTT.

The chain links TRBV5-1 to TRBJ1-1, with D unresolved. The CDR3 is 12 residues long. V dropped 2 bases and J dropped 4 bases, with 6 bases sitting between them. Per germline, CDR1 SGHRS and CDR2 YFSETQ. This chain's CDR3 is CASSFSGTEAFF. In DNA form, the CDR3 reads TGCGCCAGCAGCTTTTCGGGCACTGAAGCTTTCTTT. The complete variable domain, with remaining parts taken from reference TRBV5-1 and TRBJ1-1, reads KAGVTQTPRYLIKTRGQQVTLSCSPISGHRSVSWYQQTPGQGLQFLFEYFSETQRNKGNFPGRFSGRQFSNSRSEMNVSTLELGDSALYLCASSFSGTEAFFGQGTRLTVV.

The chain carries TRBV7-9 and TRBJ1-4; 8 bases are a match to TRBD1. The CDR3 covers 17 residues. CDR1 is SEHNR and CDR2 is FQNEAQ in the germline V gene (reference sequence). V lost 4 bases and J lost 4; bases outside the gene matches: 11. The DNA of the CDR3 is TGTGCCAGCAGCTCTGGCCCGGGACAGGTGAATAATGAAAAACTGTTTTTT. It encodes CASSSGPGQVNNEKLFF.

The J gene is TRBJ1-2, the V gene TRBV28; the match to TRBD1 covers 10 bases. Germline CDR1 and CDR2: MDHEN and SYDVKM. The CDR3 contains 16 residues. V lost 5 bases, J lost 3 bases, and 9 bases stayed unmatched. The CDR3 loop is CASSRTTGGSYYGYTF. The CDR3 region has the DNA TGTGCCAGCAGTAGAACGACAGGGGGCTCCTACTATGGCTACACCTTC.

The chain employs TRBV7-5 and TRBJ2-7; the table assigns TRBD2, which was not confirmed against the DNA. TRBV7-5 is flagged as a pseudogene. CDR3 length: 14 amino acids. The CDR3 DNA follows: TGTGTCAGAAGCCCCCGACTAGCTAGCTACGAGCAGTACTTC. This codes for CVRSPRLASYEQYF.

This chain joins TRBV5-1 and TRBJ1-2; D is perhaps TRBD1 (6 bases). The CDR3 sequence is 15 residues long. Germline values: CDR1 SGHRS, CDR2 YFSETQ. The V end was cut by 0 bases, the J end by 1 base, with 10 bases between. The CDR3 coding sequence is TGCGCCAGCAGCTTGGTGGGGACAATTAACTATGGCTACACCTTC. Its protein is CASSLVGTINYGYTF.

CDR3 sequence reads: CASSLGGLKANTGELFF. CDR3 sequence (DNA): TGTGCCAGCAGTTTAGGGGGACTAAAGGCCAACACCGGGGAGCTGTTTTTT. V usage is TRBV28 and J usage is TRBJ2-2, with 7 positions matching TRBD2. Germline trimming cut 2 bases from V and 2 bases from J; bases unmatched to any gene: 8. Germline V gene data show CDR1 as MDHEN and CDR2 as SYDVKM. CDR3 length: 17 amino acids.

The CDR3 DNA is TGTGCCAGTAGTATAAGGGGGCCCCTCTACAATGAGCAGTTCTTC. This encodes CASSIRGPLYNEQFF. The chain employs TRBV19 and TRBJ2-1; 7 bases fit TRBD1. The CDR3 extends over 15 amino acids. Germline trimming cut 2 bases from V and 3 bases from J; bases unmatched to any gene: 4. CDR1 and CDR2 (germline): LNHDA, SQIVND (reference sequence).

This clone was found a few times. This chain links TRBV27 with TRBJ2-2, with TRBD1 identical over 8 bases. CDR3 length: 16 residues. Germline CDR1 is MNHEY and CDR2 is SMNVEV (reference sequence). V shed 5 bases and J 4 bases; nucleotides not matched to a gene: 9. CDR3 DNA: TGTGCCAGCAGTCCAAGGACAGGGATAGGCACCGGGGAGCTGTTTTTT. Encoded protein: CASSPRTGIGTGELFF.